This T cell receptor beta chain was obtained from a study of shared clonotypes between healthy human individuals. CD45RO-negative, CCR7-selected cells formed the naive CD8 fraction, which excluded terminally differentiated effector memory CD45RA+ cells. Profiled with immunoSEQ multiplex PCR; TCRdb holds only in-frame clones, not every one. The data hold hundreds of thousands of clones, with about 91% observed a single time. Unmatched junction bases numbered 5, after V lost 3 bases and J lost 3 bases. In germline, CDR1 is MNHNS, CDR2 SASEGT. The CDR3 covers 14 residues. Sequenced material: naive CD8+ T cells sorted from blood. This receptor was taken from a man aged 25-45 years in good health. The chain links TRBV6-1 to TRBJ2-7; TRBD2 matches at 7 bases. Here the CDR3 reads CASSETRDYYEQYF. Here the CDR3 DNA reads TGTGCCAGCAGTGAGACGCGGGACTACTACGAGCAGTACTTC.